What follows is one T cell receptor beta chain and its context. These data belong to a study of OX40 agonist ivuxolimab in advanced cancers. Trimming at V came to 4 bases and at J to 0 bases, leaving 2 bases not matched to a gene. This CDR3 is built from 14 residues. Germline assignment: CDR1 KGHSH and CDR2 LQKENI. Produced via immunoSEQ multiplex PCR; TCRdb's table is partial and in-frame only. The profile covers approximately 23,000 clones, with 80% to 90% appearing a single time and roughly 23% taken by the ten largest. The sequence came from an adult with an advanced solid tumor such as melanoma, head and neck, liver or kidney cancer. The chain is built from TRBV18 and TRBJ1-1, with 7 bases identical to TRBD1. Source: CD4+ or CD8+ T cells sorted from blood, taken in a trial of the OX40 agonist ivuxolimab. CDR3 in amino acids: CASSLGTVNTEAFF. DNA for the CDR3: TGTGCCAGCTCACTAGGGACAGTGAACACTGAAGCTTTCTTT.